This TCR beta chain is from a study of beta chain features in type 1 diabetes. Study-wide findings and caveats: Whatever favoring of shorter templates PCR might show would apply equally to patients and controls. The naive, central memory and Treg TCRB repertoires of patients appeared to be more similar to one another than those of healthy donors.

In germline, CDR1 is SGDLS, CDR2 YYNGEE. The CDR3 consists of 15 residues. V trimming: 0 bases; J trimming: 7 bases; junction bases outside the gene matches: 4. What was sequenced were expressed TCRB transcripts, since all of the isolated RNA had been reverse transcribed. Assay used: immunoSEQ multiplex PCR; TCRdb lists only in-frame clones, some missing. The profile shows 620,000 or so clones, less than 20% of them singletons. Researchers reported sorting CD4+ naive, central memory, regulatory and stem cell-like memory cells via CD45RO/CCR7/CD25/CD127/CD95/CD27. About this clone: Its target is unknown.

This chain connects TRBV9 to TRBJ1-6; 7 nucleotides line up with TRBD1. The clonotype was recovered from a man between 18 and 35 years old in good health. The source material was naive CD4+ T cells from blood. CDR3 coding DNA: TGTGCCAGCAGCGTAGCAGGGGGAAAGAATTCACCCCTCCACTTT. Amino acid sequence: CASSVAGGKNSPLHF.